A single sample is the source of the 16 T cell receptor beta chains below, sequenced in a study of cytomegalovirus exposure and HLA in healthy donors. This PCR relied on a set of 60 Vbeta primers and 13 Jbeta primers. Profiling relied on immunoSEQ multiplex PCR, and the TCRdb table lists in-frame clones only, not all of them. The sample has about 120,000 clones; 77% are singletons. Material: PBMCs. These receptor sequences come from a human donor in good health.

This clone was seen a few times. This chain links TRBV6-6 with TRBJ2-3; 12 bases line up with TRBD2. The germline V gene encodes CDR1 MNHNY and CDR2 SVGAGI (reference sequence). V shed 5 bases, J shed 5 bases, and the junction held 5 bases outside the gene matches. CDR3 length equals 15 residues. CDR3 DNA: TGTGCCAGCAGTATACTAGCGGGGGGATTAGATACGCAGTATTTT. Its protein product is CASSILAGGLDTQYF.

Only a few counts were recorded for this clone. The chain uses TRBV5-1 and TRBJ2-3; 8 nucleotides line up with TRBD1. CDR3 length: 16 residues. CDR1 and CDR2 from the germline V gene are SGHRS and YFSETQ. The junction had 6 bases not matched to a gene; V was cut back by 1 base and J by 2 bases. This CDR3 is CASSLYTGGTTDTQYF. The CDR3 region has the DNA TGCGCCAGCAGCTTGTATACAGGGGGGACCACAGATACGCAGTATTTT.

V usage is TRBV2 and J usage is TRBJ1-1, with 7 bases that match TRBD1. The length of the CDR3 is 14 residues. The ends lost 3 bases at V and 5 bases at J; junction bases unmatched: 6. The germline V gene encodes CDR1 SNHLY and CDR2 FYNNEI. The CDR3 spells CASSETGSGTEAFF. In DNA, the CDR3 is TGTGCCAGCAGTGAGACAGGGAGTGGGACTGAAGCTTTCTTT. Variable domain in full (rest from reference TRBV2 and TRBJ1-1): EPEVTQTPSHQVTQMGQEVILRCVPISNHLYFYWYRQILGQKVEFLVSFYNNEISEKSEIFDDQFSVERPDGSNFTLKIRSTKLEDSAMYFCASSETGSGTEAFFGQGTRLTVV.

The chain employs TRBV27 and TRBJ2-5; the match to TRBD2 covers 12 bases. The J call is in doubt because the DNA end fits TRBJ2-7 better. The CDR3 totals 17 residues. CDR1 and CDR2 from the germline V gene are MNHEY and SMNVEV (reference sequence). This CDR3 is CASRMTSGSKGSYEQYF. The CDR3 region has the DNA TGTGCCAGCAGGATGACTAGCGGGAGTAAAGGGTCCTACGAGCAGTACTTC.

This clone was observed a single time. J is TRBJ2-3 and V is TRBV5-1, with D possibly TRBD2 on 5 matching bases. The CDR3 is 13 residues long. Germline V gene sequence: CDR1 SGHRS, CDR2 YFSETQ. Trimming stripped 5 bases from V and 3 bases from J, with 10 bases between. CDR3 DNA: TGCGCCAGCAGAAGAGGGAGTACAGATACGCAGTATTTT. Amino acids: CASRRGSTDTQYF.

This chain joins TRBV11-3 and TRBJ1-2; 7 bases agree with TRBD1. V dropped 5 bases and J dropped 4; count of bases not matched to a gene: 10. CDR3 length: 15 residues. The germline V gene encodes CDR1 SGHNT and CDR2 YENEEA. The chain's CDR3 is CASSPRDSLLYGYTF. The DNA of the CDR3 is TGTGCCAGCAGCCCACGGGACAGCCTACTCTATGGCTACACCTTC.

This clone turned up a few times. Different DNA sequences within this sample yield the same CDR3. This rearrangement joins TRBV6-1 to TRBJ1-5; TRBD1 matches 7 bases. Germline values: CDR1 MNHNS, CDR2 SASEGT. Losses at the gene ends were 0 bases for V and 1 base for J; bases not matched to a gene: 6. The CDR3 sequence is 17 residues long. CDR3 sequence (DNA): TGTGCCAGCAGTGAAGCATCCGGGACAGCCAGCAATCAGCCCCAGCATTTT. This sequence encodes CASSEASGTASNQPQHF.

This chain joins TRBV5-1 and TRBJ2-5; the match to TRBD2 covers 11 bases. J gave up 0 bases and V 4 bases, and 8 bases lay outside the gene matches. Germline V lookup: CDR1 SGHRS, CDR2 YFSETQ. The CDR3 totals 17 residues. The CDR3 sequence is CASSARGLAAYQETQYF. For the CDR3, the DNA is TGCGCCAGCAGCGCAAGGGGACTAGCGGCTTACCAAGAGACCCAGTACTTC.

The genes are TRBV5-1 and TRBJ2-7; TRBD1 matches 10 bases. V was pared by 0 bases and J by 5 bases, with 2 bases of the junction left unmatched. From germline, CDR1 is SGHRS and CDR2 YFSETQ. The CDR3 sequence is 14 residues long. CDR3 sequence reads: CASSLGGTGDEQYF. The DNA of the CDR3 is TGCGCCAGCAGCTTGGGGGGGACAGGGGACGAGCAGTACTTC.

The V and J genes are TRBV5-1 and TRBJ1-4; 7 bases line up with TRBD1. V gave up 7 bases and J gave up 7 bases; unmatched junction bases: 16. The CDR3 runs to 16 residues. Germline V gives CDR1 SGHRS, CDR2 YFSETQ. The CDR3 region is CASGSGGSYRSEKLFF. CDR3 sequence (DNA): TGCGCCAGCGGTTCAGGGGGATCGTATCGGAGTGAAAAACTGTTTTTT.

The gene calls are TRBV5-1 and TRBJ1-1; D remains ambiguous. The V end lost 0 bases, the J end lost 4 bases, and 10 bases lay between the germline ends. Germline V gene sequence: CDR1 SGHRS, CDR2 YFSETQ. This CDR3 comprises 14 residues. CDR3 residues: CASSLAGRSTEAFF. CDR3 bases: TGCGCCAGCAGCTTGGCGGGTAGGAGCACTGAAGCTTTCTTT.

This chain connects TRBV27 to TRBJ2-7, with TRBD2 matching 9 bases. The CDR3 consists of 15 residues. Per the germline V gene, CDR1 is MNHEY and CDR2 is SMNVEV (reference sequence). V lost 3 bases and J lost 2; bases outside the gene matches: 5. CDR3 nucleotides: TGTGCCAGCAGTTTTGTTAGCGGGAGTCCCTACGAGCAGTACTTC. This sequence encodes CASSFVSGSPYEQYF.

The chain combines TRBV7-2 with TRBJ2-1; D possibly corresponds to TRBD2 (5 bases). From germline, CDR1 is SGHTA and CDR2 FQGNSA. The ends were cut back, 2 bases at V and 9 bases at J, with 20 bases in the middle. This CDR3 is built from 16 residues. The CDR3 is CASSLLGLATPTEQFF. CDR3 nucleotide sequence: TGTGCCAGCAGCTTACTGGGATTAGCGACTCCCACTGAGCAGTTCTTC.

The rearrangement links TRBV2 to TRBJ2-5, with 12 bases that match TRBD1. Germline V gene data show CDR1 as SNHLY and CDR2 as FYNNEI. The junction had 3 bases not matched to a gene; V was cut back by 5 bases and J by 5 bases. This CDR3 spans 14 amino acids. The CDR3 here is CASSRDRGLETQYF. The DNA for the CDR3 is TGTGCCAGCAGTCGGGACAGGGGGCTGGAGACCCAGTACTTC.

This chain uses TRBV4-1 with TRBJ1-5; 7 positions match TRBD1. From germline, CDR1 is MGHRA and CDR2 YSYEKL. Unmatched junction bases numbered 7, after V lost 4 bases and J lost 1 base. The CDR3 is 16 amino acids. DNA for the CDR3: TGCGCCAGCAGCCCGACAGGGACTTTGAGCAATCAGCCCCAGCATTTT. It specifies CASSPTGTLSNQPQHF.

For this clone: One end of the junction varies from germline; a read error may be responsible. This chain links TRBV14 with TRBJ1-3; a possible D gene is TRBD1 (6 bases). This CDR3 region has 14 residues. Germline CDR1 and CDR2: SGHDN and FVKESK. CDR3 coding DNA: TGTGCCAGCAGCCAAGCACCCTCACCCGGGACAAGGGCTTTT. Amino acids: CASSQAPSPGTRAF.